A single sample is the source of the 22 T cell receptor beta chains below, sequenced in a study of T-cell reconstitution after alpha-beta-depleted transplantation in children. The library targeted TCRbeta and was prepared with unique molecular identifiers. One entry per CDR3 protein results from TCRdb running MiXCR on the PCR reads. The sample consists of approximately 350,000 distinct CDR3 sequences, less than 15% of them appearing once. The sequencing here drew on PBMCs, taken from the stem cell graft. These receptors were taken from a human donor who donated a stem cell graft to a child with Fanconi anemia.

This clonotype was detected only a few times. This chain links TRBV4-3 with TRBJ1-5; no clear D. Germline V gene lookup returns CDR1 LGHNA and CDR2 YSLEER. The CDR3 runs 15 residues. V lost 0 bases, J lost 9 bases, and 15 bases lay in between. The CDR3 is CASSQDLMPEGPQHF. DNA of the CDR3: TGCGCCAGCAGCCAAGATCTAATGCCGGAAGGGCCCCAGCATTTT.

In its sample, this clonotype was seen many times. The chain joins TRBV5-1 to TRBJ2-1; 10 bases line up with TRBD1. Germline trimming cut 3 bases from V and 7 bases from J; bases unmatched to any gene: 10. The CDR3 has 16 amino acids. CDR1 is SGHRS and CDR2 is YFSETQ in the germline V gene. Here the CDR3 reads CASSSDGTGVGNEQFF. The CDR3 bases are TGCGCCAGCAGCTCCGACGGGACAGGGGTTGGAAATGAGCAGTTCTTC.

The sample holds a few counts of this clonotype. The CDR3 DNA reads as TGCAGTGCTAGACATACAGGGTTAGCAGATACGCAGTATTTT. Amino acid sequence: CSARHTGLADTQYF. V usage is TRBV20-1 and J usage is TRBJ2-3; weak D call: TRBD1 (6 bases). Per germline, CDR1 DFQATT and CDR2 SNEGSKA (reference sequence). The CDR3 consists of 14 residues. Trimming shortened V by 2 bases and J by 4 bases, and 13 bases separated the two germline ends.

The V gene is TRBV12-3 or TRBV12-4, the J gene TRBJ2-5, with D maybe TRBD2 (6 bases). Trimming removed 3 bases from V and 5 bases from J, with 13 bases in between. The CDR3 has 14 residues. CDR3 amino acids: CASSFGGAAETQYF. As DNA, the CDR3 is TGTGCCAGCAGTTTTGGCGGGGCCGCGGAGACCCAGTACTTC.

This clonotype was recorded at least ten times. The CDR3 here is CSGGQADYGYTF. The CDR3 DNA reads TGCAGCGGGGGACAGGCCGACTATGGCTACACCTTC. The chain joins TRBV29-1 to TRBJ1-2; the match to TRBD1 covers 8 bases. This CDR3 spans 12 amino acids. The V segment lost 7 bases and the J segment 3 bases; nucleotides outside the gene matches: 4. Germline V gene sequence: CDR1 SQVTM, CDR2 ANQGSEA.

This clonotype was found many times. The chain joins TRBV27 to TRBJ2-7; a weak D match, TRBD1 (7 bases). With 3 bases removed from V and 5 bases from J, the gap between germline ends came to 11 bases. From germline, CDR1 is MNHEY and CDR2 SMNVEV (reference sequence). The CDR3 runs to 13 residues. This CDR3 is CASSFGGGDEQYF. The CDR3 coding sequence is TGTGCCAGCAGTTTTGGAGGGGGCGACGAGCAGTACTTC.

The CDR3, as DNA: TGTGCCAGCAGTTTACGGGCAGGCAACTACGAGCAGTACTTC. It codes for CASSLRAGNYEQYF. The V call is TRBV12-3 or TRBV12-4, the J call TRBJ2-7; D unclear. The CDR3 runs 14 residues. The ends were cut back, 2 bases at V and 3 bases at J, with 11 bases in the middle.

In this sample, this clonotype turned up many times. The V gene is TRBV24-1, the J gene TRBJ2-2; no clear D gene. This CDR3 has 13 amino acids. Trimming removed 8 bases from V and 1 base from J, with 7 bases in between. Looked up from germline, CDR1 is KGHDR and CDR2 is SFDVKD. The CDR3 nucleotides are TGTGCCACCACCCAAGGGAACACCGGGGAGCTGTTTTTT. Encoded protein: CATTQGNTGELFF.

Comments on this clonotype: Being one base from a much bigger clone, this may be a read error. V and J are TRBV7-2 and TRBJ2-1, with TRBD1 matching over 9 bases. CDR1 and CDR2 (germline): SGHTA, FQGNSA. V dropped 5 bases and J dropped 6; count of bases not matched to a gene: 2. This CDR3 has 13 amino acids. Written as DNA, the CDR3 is TGTGCCAGCAGCCAGACAGGGGGCAATGAGCAGTTCTTC. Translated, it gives CASSQTGGNEQFF.

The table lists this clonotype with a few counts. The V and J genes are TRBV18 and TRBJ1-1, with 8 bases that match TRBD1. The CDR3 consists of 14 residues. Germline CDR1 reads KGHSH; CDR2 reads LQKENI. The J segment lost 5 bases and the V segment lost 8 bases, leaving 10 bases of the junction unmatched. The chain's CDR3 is CASAYSGGNTEAFF. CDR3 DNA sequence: TGTGCCAGCGCTTATTCAGGGGGCAATACTGAAGCTTTCTTT.

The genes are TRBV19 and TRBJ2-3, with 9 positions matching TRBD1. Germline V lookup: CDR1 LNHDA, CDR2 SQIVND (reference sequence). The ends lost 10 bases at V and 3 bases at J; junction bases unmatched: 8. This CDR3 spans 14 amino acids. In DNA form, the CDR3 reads TGTGCCACCGCGGACAGGGGTTTGACAGATACGCAGTATTTT. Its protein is CATADRGLTDTQYF.

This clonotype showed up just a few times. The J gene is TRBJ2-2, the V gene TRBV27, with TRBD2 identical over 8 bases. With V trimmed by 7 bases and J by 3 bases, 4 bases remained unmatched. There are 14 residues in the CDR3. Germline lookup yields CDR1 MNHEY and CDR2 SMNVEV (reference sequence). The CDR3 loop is CASTPAGDTGELFF. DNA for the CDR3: TGTGCCAGCACCCCAGCGGGGGACACCGGGGAGCTGTTTTTT.

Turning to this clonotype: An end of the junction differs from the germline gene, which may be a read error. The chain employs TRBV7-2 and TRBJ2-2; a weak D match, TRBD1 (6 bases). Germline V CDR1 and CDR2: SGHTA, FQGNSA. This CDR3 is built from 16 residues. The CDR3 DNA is TGTGCCAGCAGCTTACTACACAGGGAGAACACCGGGGATCTGTTTTTT. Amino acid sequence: CASSLLHRENTGDLFF.

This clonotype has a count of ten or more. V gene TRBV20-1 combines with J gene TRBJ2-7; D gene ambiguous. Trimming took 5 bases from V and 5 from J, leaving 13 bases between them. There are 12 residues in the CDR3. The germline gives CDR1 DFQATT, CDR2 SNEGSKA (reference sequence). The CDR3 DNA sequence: TGCAGTGCTCAACTACCGGCGCACGAGCAGTACTTC. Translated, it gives CSAQLPAHEQYF.

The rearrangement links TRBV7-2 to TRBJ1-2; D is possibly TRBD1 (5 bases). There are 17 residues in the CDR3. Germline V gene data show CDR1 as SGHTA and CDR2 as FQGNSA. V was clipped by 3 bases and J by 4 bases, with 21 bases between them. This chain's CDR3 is CASSFGGGTHESYGYTF. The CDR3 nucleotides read TGTGCCAGCAGCTTTGGGGGGGGGACCCATGAATCCTATGGCTACACCTTC.

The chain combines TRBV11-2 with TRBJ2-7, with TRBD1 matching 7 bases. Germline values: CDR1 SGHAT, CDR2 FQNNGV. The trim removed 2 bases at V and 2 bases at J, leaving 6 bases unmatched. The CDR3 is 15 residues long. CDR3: CASSLLWDSTYEQYV. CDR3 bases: TGTGCCAGCAGCTTACTGTGGGACAGCACCTACGAGCAGTACGTC.

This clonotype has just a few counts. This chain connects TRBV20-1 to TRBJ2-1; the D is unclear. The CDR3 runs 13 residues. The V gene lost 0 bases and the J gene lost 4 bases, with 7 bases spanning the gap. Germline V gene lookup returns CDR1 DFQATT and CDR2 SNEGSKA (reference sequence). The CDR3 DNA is TGCAGTGCTAGAGAAGACGATTACAATGAGCAGTTCTTC. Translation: CSAREDDYNEQFF.

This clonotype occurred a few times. The CDR3 loop reads CASSGQWGTGGIGSGDTQYF. The CDR3 DNA is TGTGCCAGCAGCGGACAGTGGGGGACAGGGGGTATTGGAAGTGGAGATACGCAGTATTTT. The V and J genes are TRBV3-1 and TRBJ2-3; 11 nucleotides match TRBD1. CDR1 is LGHDT, CDR2 YNNKEL, per germline (reference sequence). V was pared by 5 bases and J by 5 bases, with 21 bases of the junction left unmatched. This CDR3 contains 20 residues.

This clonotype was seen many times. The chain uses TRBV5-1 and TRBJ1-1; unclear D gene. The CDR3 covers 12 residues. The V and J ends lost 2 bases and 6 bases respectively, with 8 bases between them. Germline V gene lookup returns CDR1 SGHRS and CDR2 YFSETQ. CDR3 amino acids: CASSLTGPEAFF. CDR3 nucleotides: TGCGCCAGCAGCTTAACCGGTCCTGAAGCTTTCTTT.

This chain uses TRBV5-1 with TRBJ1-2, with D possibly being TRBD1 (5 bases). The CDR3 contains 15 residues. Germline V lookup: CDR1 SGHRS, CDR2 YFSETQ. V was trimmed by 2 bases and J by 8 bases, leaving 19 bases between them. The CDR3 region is CASSLGAGLSSGYTF. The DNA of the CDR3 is TGCGCCAGCAGCTTAGGGGCCGGCCTTTCGTCGGGCTACACCTTC.

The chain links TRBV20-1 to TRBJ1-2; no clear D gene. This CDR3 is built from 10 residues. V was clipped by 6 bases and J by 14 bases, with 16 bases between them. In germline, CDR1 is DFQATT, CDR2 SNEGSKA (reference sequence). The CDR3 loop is CSAGINSITF. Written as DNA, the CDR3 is TGCAGTGCCGGGATCAATTCAATTACCTTC.

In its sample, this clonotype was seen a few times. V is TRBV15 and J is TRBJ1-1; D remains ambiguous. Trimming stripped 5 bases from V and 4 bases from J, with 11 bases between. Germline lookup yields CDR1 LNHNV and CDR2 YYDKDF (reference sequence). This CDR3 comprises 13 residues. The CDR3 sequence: CATSGGLGTEAFF. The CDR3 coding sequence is TGTGCCACCAGCGGAGGCCTCGGCACTGAAGCTTTCTTT.